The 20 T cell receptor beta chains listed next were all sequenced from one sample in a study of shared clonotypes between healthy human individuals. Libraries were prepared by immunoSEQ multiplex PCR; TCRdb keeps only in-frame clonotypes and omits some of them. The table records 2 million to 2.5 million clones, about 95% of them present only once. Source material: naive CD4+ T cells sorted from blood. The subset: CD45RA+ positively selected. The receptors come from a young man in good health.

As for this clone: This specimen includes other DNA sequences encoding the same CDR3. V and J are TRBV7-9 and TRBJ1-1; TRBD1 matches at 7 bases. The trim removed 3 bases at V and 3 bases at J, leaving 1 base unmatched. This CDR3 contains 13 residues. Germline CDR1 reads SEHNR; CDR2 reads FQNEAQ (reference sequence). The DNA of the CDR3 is TGTGCCAGCAGCTTCCAGGGGGACACTGAAGCTTTCTTT. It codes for CASSFQGDTEAFF. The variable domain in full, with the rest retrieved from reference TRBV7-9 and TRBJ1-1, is DTGVSQNPRHKITKRGQNVTFRCDPISEHNRLYWYRQTLGQGPEFLTYFQNEAQLEKSRLLSDRFSAERPKGSFSTLEIQRTEQGDSAMYLCASSFQGDTEAFFGQGTRLTVV.

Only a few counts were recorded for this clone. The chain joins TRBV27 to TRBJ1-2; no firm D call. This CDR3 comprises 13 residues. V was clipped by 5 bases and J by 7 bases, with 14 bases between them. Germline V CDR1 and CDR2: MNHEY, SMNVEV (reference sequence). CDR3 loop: CASSNRQTAGYTF. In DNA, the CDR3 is TGTGCCAGCAGTAACCGACAAACTGCTGGCTACACCTTC.

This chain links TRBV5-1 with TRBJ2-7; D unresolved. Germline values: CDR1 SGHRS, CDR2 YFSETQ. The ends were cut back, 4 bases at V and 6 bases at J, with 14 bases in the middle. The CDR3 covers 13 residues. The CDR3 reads CASSPRIQTEQYF. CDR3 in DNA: TGCGCCAGCAGCCCACGCATACAGACCGAGCAGTACTTC.

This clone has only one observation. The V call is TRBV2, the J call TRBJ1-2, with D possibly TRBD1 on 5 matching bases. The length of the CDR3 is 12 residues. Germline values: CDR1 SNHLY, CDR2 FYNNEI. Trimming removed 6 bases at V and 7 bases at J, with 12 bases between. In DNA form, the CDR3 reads TGTGCCAGCAGCAATACCCAGGGTGGCTACACCTTC. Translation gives CASSNTQGGYTF.

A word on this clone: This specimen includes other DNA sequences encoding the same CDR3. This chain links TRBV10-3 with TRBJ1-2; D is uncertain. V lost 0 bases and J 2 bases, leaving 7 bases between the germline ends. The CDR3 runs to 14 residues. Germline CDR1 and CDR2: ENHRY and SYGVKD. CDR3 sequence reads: CAISESRENYGYTF. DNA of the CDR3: TGTGCCATCAGTGAGTCGAGAGAAAACTATGGCTACACCTTC.

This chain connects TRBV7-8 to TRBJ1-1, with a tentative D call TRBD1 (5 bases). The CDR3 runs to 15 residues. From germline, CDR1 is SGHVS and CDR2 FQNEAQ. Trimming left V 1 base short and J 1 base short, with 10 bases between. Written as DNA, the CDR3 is TGTGCCAGCAGCTTAGGGGGGAGACAGAACACTGAAGCTTTCTTT. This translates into CASSLGGRQNTEAFF.

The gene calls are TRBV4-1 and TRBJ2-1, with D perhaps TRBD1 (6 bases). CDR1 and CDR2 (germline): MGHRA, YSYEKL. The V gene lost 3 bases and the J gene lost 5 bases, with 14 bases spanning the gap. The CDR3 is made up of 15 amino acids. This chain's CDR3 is CASSHPLDRNNEQFF. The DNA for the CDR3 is TGCGCCAGCAGCCATCCATTAGACAGGAACAATGAGCAGTTCTTC.

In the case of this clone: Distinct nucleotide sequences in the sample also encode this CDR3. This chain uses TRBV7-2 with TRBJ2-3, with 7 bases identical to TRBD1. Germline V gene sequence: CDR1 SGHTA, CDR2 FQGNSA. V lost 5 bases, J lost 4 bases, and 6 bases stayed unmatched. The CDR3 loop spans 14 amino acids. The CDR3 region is CASSPRQGADTQYF. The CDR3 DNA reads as TGTGCCAGCAGCCCCCGACAGGGTGCAGATACGCAGTATTTT.

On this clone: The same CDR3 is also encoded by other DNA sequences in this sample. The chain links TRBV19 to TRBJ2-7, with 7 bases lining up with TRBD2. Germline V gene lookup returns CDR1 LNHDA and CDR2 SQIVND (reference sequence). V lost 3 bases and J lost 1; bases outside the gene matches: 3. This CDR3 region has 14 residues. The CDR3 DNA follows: TGTGCCAGTAGTATGGGTAGCGGGTCCTACGAGCAGTACTTC. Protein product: CASSMGSGSYEQYF.

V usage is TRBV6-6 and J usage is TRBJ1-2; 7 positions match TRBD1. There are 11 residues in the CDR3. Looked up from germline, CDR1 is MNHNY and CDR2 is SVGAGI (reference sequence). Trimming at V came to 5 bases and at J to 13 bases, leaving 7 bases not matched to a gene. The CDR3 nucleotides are TGTGCCAGCAGTAGGACAGGCCCGACCACCTTC. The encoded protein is CASSRTGPTTF.

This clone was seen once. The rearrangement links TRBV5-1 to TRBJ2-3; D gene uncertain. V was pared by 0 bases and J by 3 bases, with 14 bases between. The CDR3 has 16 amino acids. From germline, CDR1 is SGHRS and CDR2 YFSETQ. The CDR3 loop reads CASSLAMGKTTDTQYF. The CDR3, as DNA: TGCGCCAGCAGCTTGGCCATGGGGAAGACGACAGATACGCAGTATTTT.

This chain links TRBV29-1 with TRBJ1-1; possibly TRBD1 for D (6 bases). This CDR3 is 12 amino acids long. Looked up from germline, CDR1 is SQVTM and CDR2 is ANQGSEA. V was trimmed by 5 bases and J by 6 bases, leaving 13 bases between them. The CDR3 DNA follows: TGCAGCGTTTACAGGGAATCCGCTGAAGCTTTCTTT. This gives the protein CSVYRESAEAFF.

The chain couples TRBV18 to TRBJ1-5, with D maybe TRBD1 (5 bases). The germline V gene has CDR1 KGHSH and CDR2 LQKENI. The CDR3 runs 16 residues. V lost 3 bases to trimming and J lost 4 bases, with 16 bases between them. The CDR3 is CASSPPGMGQNQPQHF. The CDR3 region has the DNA TGTGCCAGCTCACCTCCGGGGATGGGGCAAAATCAGCCCCAGCATTTT.

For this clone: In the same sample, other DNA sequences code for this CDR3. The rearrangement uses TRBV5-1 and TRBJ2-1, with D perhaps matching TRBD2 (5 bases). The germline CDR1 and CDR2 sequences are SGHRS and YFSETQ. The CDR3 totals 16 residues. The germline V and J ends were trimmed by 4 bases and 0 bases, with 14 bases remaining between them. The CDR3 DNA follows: TGCGCCAGCAGCCTTCGTGGAGGAAGCTCCTACAATGAGCAGTTCTTC. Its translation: CASSLRGGSSYNEQFF.

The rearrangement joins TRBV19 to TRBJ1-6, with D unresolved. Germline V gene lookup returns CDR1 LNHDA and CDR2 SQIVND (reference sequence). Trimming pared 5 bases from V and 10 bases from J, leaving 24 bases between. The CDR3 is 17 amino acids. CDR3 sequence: CASSPLMSRGSNSPLHF. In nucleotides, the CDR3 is TGTGCCAGTAGTCCCCTCATGTCCCGGGGTTCAAACTCACCCCTCCACTTT.

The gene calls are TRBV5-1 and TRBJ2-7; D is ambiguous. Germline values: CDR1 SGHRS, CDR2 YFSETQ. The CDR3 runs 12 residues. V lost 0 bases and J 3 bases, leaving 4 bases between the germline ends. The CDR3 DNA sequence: TGCGCCAGCAGCTTGGCCCACTACGAGCAGTACTTC. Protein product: CASSLAHYEQYF.

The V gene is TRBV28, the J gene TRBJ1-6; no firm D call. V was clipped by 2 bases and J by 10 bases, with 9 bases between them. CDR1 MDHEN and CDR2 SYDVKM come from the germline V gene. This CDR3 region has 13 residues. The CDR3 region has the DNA TGTGCCAGCAGTTTAAGGTTAATCTCACCCCTCCACTTT. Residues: CASSLRLISPLHF. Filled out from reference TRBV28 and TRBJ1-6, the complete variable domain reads DVKVTQSSRYLVKRTGEKVFLECVQDMDHENMFWYRQDPGLGLRLIYFSYDVKMKEKGDIPEGYSVSREKKERFSLILESASTNQTSMYLCASSLRLISPLHFGNGTRLTVT.

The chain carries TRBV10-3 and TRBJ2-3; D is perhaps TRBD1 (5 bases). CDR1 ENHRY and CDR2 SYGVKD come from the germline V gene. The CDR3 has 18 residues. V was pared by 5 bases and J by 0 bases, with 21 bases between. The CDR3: CAISRGQTGHPSTDTQYF. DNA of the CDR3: TGTGCCATCAGTCGTGGACAAACAGGTCATCCTAGCACAGATACGCAGTATTTT.

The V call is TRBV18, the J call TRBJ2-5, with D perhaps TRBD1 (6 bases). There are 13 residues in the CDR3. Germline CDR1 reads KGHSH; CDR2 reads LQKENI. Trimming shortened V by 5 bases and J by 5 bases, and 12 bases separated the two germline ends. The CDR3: CASSATGYETQYF. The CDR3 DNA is TGTGCCAGCTCAGCGACAGGATATGAGACCCAGTACTTC.

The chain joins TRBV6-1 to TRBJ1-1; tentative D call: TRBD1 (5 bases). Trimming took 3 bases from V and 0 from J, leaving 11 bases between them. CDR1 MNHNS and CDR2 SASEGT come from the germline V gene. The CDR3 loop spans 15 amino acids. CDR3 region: CASSDQGSMNTEAFF. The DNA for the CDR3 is TGTGCCAGCAGTGATCAGGGATCTATGAACACTGAAGCTTTCTTT.